The next 32 T cell receptor beta chains were all read from a single sample in a study of T cells in tumors after PD-1 blockade. Clones were read by immunoSEQ multiplex PCR, and TCRdb kept only the in-frame ones, dropping some. The sample includes 60,000 to 75,000 clones, 74% of them seen just once. The sample consisted of PBMCs, taken after anti-PD-1 treatment. These receptor sequences come from a human donor with basal cell carcinoma.

This CDR3 reads CASSDSGSGGRNEQFF. The CDR3, as DNA: TGTGCCAGCAGTGACTCGGGTAGCGGGGGGAGGAATGAGCAGTTCTTC. The rearrangement joins TRBV6-4 to TRBJ2-1, with 10 bases that match TRBD2. Looked up from germline, CDR1 is MRHNA and CDR2 is SNTAGT. The CDR3 runs to 16 residues. With V trimmed by 0 bases and J by 7 bases, 6 bases remained unmatched.

The rearrangement links TRBV5-6 to TRBJ1-2, with D unclear. Trimming stripped 4 bases from V and 1 base from J, with 5 bases between. This CDR3 is built from 12 residues. Germline V gene sequence: CDR1 SGHDT, CDR2 YYEEEE. CDR3 amino acids: CASSPYNYGYTF. The CDR3 DNA sequence: TGTGCCAGCAGCCCGTATAACTATGGCTACACCTTC.

This clone was picked up a small number of times. The chain combines TRBV10-3 with TRBJ2-7; 11 bases align to TRBD1. Germline V CDR1 and CDR2: ENHRY, SYGVKD. There are 15 residues in the CDR3. V was clipped by 3 bases and J by 1 base; unmatched bases: 2. CDR3 protein: CAISEGDRGSYEQYF. CDR3 bases: TGTGCCATCAGTGAAGGGGACAGGGGGTCCTACGAGCAGTACTTC.

This sequence joins TRBV19 and TRBJ1-1; D is possibly TRBD1 (6 bases). V was trimmed by 7 bases and J by 4 bases, leaving 19 bases between them. The CDR3 sequence is 15 residues long. Germline CDR1 reads LNHDA; CDR2 reads SQIVND (reference sequence). CDR3: CASKDSLYAGTEAFF. As DNA, the CDR3 is TGTGCCAGTAAGGACAGTTTGTACGCGGGCACTGAAGCTTTCTTT.

The rearrangement links TRBV11-2 to TRBJ2-5; 12 nucleotides align to TRBD2. The CDR3 length is 18 residues. Germline V gene lookup returns CDR1 SGHAT and CDR2 FQNNGV. V dropped 6 bases and J dropped 4; count of bases not matched to a gene: 15. The CDR3 loop reads CASRRTGQTSGGRETQYF. The CDR3 coding sequence is TGTGCCAGCAGACGGACAGGTCAGACTAGCGGGGGAAGAGAGACCCAGTACTTC. Full variable domain (missing parts from reference TRBV11-2 and TRBJ2-5): EAGVAQSPRYKIIEKRQSVAFWCNPISGHATLYWYQQILGQGPKLLIQFQNNGVVDDSQLPKDRFSAERLKGVDSTLKIQPAKLEDSAVYLCASRRTGQTSGGRETQYFGPGTRLLVL.

The J gene is TRBJ2-1, the V gene TRBV5-1, with D possibly being TRBD1 (6 bases). The CDR3 has 13 amino acids. Germline CDR1 SGHRS, CDR2 YFSETQ. Trimming pared 1 base from V and 6 bases from J, leaving 8 bases between. CDR3 coding DNA: TGCGCCAGCAGCTTGACAGGGCTCAATGAGCAGTTCTTC. Protein sequence: CASSLTGLNEQFF.

V gene TRBV6-6 combines with J gene TRBJ1-5; unclear D gene. The CDR3 contains 11 residues. Germline V gives CDR1 MNHNY, CDR2 SVGAGI (reference sequence). The germline V and J ends were trimmed by 2 bases and 9 bases, with 5 bases remaining between them. The DNA for the CDR3 is TGTGCCAGCAGTTACAGTGGGCCCCAGCATTTT. This codes for CASSYSGPQHF.

This rearrangement joins TRBV28 to TRBJ2-7; D not resolved. V was shortened by 4 bases and J by 0 bases, with 16 bases between the two germline ends. The CDR3 has 16 residues. Germline V gives CDR1 MDHEN, CDR2 SYDVKM. The DNA for the CDR3 is TGTGCCAGCAGTTATCCCCCCAAGACGGTCTCCTACGAGCAGTACTTC. This encodes CASSYPPKTVSYEQYF.

The V and J genes are TRBV2 and TRBJ2-3; TRBD2 matches at 7 bases. After removal of 5 bases from V and 2 bases from J, the junction contained 16 bases not matched to a gene. The CDR3 totals 18 residues. Germline V lookup: CDR1 SNHLY, CDR2 FYNNEI. CDR3 nucleotide sequence: TGTGCCAGCAGTTCGCCGTCGAGGGTGGAGCGGGACACAGATACGCAGTATTTT. It yields the protein CASSSPSRVERDTDTQYF. The whole variable domain, filled in from reference TRBV2 and TRBJ2-3, reads EPEVTQTPSHQVTQMGQEVILRCVPISNHLYFYWYRQILGQKVEFLVSFYNNEISEKSEIFDDQFSVERPDGSNFTLKIRSTKLEDSAMYFCASSSPSRVERDTDTQYFGPGTRLTVL.

CDR3 nucleotide sequence: TGTGCCAGCAGTTCAAAACCCAGCACAGATACGCAGTATTTT. Residues: CASSSKPSTDTQYF. The gene calls are TRBV6-6 and TRBJ2-3, with no clear D. The CDR3 spans 14 residues. CDR1 is MNHNY and CDR2 is SVGAGI in the germline V gene (reference sequence). The V gene lost 4 bases and the J gene lost 0 bases, with 8 bases spanning the gap.

This clone showed up just a few times. The CDR3 loop reads CASTLGGSYEQYF. CDR3 DNA: TGTGCCAGCACCCTTGGGGGGTCCTACGAGCAGTACTTC. This chain connects TRBV6-5 to TRBJ2-7; D possibly corresponds to TRBD2 (6 bases). The CDR3 covers 13 residues. CDR1 and CDR2 (germline): MNHEY, SVGAGI. Trimming pared 7 bases from V and 1 base from J, leaving 11 bases between.

V usage is TRBV6-5 and J usage is TRBJ1-1, with 7 positions matching TRBD1. The CDR3 loop spans 16 amino acids. V lost 2 bases and J lost 1; bases outside the gene matches: 7. Germline lookup yields CDR1 MNHEY and CDR2 SVGAGI. The CDR3 DNA follows: TGTGCCAGCAGTTACACTTCACAGGGGAGGAACACTGAAGCTTTCTTT. It codes for CASSYTSQGRNTEAFF.

This clone was counted only a few times. At one boundary the junction diverges from the germline segment, which might be a read error. This chain connects TRBV4-1 to TRBJ1-6, with a tentative D call TRBD1 (6 bases). This CDR3 is 16 amino acids long. The germline CDR1 and CDR2 sequences are MGHRA and YSYEKL. The CDR3 protein is CASSTGQVGYSSPLHF. As DNA, the CDR3 is TGCGCCAGCAGCACGGGACAAGTGGGATATAGTTCACCCCTCCACTTT.

V usage is TRBV18 and J usage is TRBJ1-5, with D tentatively TRBD1 (5 bases). The CDR3 totals 13 residues. The V end was cut by 6 bases, the J end by 5 bases, with 11 bases between. Germline V lookup: CDR1 KGHSH, CDR2 LQKENI. The chain's CDR3 is CASSPGQDQPQHF. CDR3 DNA sequence: TGTGCCAGCTCTCCAGGGCAGGATCAGCCCCAGCATTTT.

This clone appeared a few times. The J gene is TRBJ2-6, the V gene TRBV6-5; D is unclear. From germline, CDR1 is MNHEY and CDR2 SVGAGI. V was pared by 0 bases and J by 2 bases, with 8 bases between. The CDR3 consists of 16 residues. The CDR3 is CASSYSRAAGANVLTF. CDR3 DNA: TGTGCCAGCAGTTACTCGCGTGCGGCTGGGGCCAACGTCCTGACTTTC.

The V gene is TRBV7-9, the J gene TRBJ2-3; D is ambiguous. Germline assignment: CDR1 SEHNR and CDR2 FQNEAQ (reference sequence). V dropped 2 bases and J dropped 4 bases, with 4 bases sitting between them. The CDR3 covers 12 residues. This chain's CDR3 is CASSLSPDTQYF. The CDR3 bases are TGTGCCAGCAGCTTAAGCCCAGATACGCAGTATTTT. Using reference TRBV7-9 and TRBJ2-3 for the parts outside the CDR3, the full variable domain is DTGVSQNPRHKITKRGQNVTFRCDPISEHNRLYWYRQTLGQGPEFLTYFQNEAQLEKSRLLSDRFSAERPKGSFSTLEIQRTEQGDSAMYLCASSLSPDTQYFGPGTRLTVL.

V gene TRBV6-5 combines with J gene TRBJ2-2, with D uncertain. V lost 1 base to trimming and J lost 7 bases, with 1 base between them. This CDR3 is built from 11 residues. Germline assignment: CDR1 MNHEY and CDR2 SVGAGI. This chain's CDR3 is CASSYFGELFF. The CDR3 coding sequence is TGTGCCAGCAGTTACTTCGGGGAGCTGTTTTTT.

V usage is TRBV6-1 and J usage is TRBJ1-6, with D perhaps TRBD1 (5 bases). Trimming pared 0 bases from V and 0 bases from J, leaving 6 bases between. This CDR3 has 16 residues. Germline-derived CDR1 and CDR2 are MNHNS and SASEGT. Here the CDR3 DNA reads TGTGCCAGCAGTGAAGCAGGGGACTCCTATAATTCACCCCTCCACTTT. Translated, it gives CASSEAGDSYNSPLHF.

The chain uses TRBV20-1 and TRBJ1-2; 7 nucleotides match TRBD1. Germline-derived CDR1 and CDR2 are DFQATT and SNEGSKA (reference sequence). The CDR3 consists of 13 residues. J gave up 4 bases and V 3 bases, and 5 bases lay outside the gene matches. DNA of the CDR3: TGCAGTGCTAGTGAGACAGGGACCTATGGCTACACCTTC. Translated, it gives CSASETGTYGYTF.

This chain connects TRBV5-1 to TRBJ2-7; 8 bases match TRBD1. With V trimmed by 4 bases and J by 2 bases, 11 bases remained unmatched. The length of the CDR3 is 16 residues. Germline V gene lookup returns CDR1 SGHRS and CDR2 YFSETQ. CDR3 coding DNA: TGCGCCAGCAGCGCCCTCCGGGACAGGAGTGCCTACGAGCAGTACTTC. This encodes CASSALRDRSAYEQYF.

CDR3 sequence (DNA): TGTGCCAGCAAACAGGGCTACGAGCAGTACTTC. This gives the protein CASKQGYEQYF. The chain couples TRBV6-5 to TRBJ2-7; D might be TRBD1 (6 bases). This CDR3 region has 11 residues. V lost 7 bases, J lost 3 bases, and 7 bases lay in between. Germline CDR1 reads MNHEY; CDR2 reads SVGAGI.

This chain connects TRBV25-1 to TRBJ1-4; no definite D call. V was trimmed by 11 bases and J by 4 bases, leaving 11 bases between them. The CDR3 is made up of 12 amino acids. From germline, CDR1 is MGHDK and CDR2 SYGVNS. CDR3 region: CASSRLNEKLFF. In DNA form, the CDR3 reads TGTGCCTCCTCCAGGCTTAATGAAAAACTGTTTTTT.

This clone was counted only a few times. The CDR3 loop reads CASRRERSYNSPLHF. CDR3 bases: TGTGCCAGCAGGCGGGAACGTTCCTATAATTCACCCCTCCACTTT. The J gene is TRBJ1-6, the V gene TRBV6-5; D gene unclear. Germline V CDR1 and CDR2: MNHEY, SVGAGI. The CDR3 consists of 15 residues. V lost 6 bases and J lost 1, with 10 bases in between.

This rearrangement joins TRBV7-9 to TRBJ2-7; TRBD2 matches 11 bases. J lost 3 bases, V lost 4 bases, and 8 bases had no gene match. Germline V gene lookup returns CDR1 SEHNR and CDR2 FQNEAQ (reference sequence). CDR3 length: 16 amino acids. For the CDR3, the DNA is TGTGCCAGCAGCTCGGCCGGGACTAGCGGAAACTACGAGCAGTACTTC. It translates to CASSSAGTSGNYEQYF.

The V call is TRBV5-1, the J call TRBJ2-1; D uncertain. The CDR3 length is 12 residues. Trimming took off 2 bases at V and 10 bases at J, with 10 bases between the two ends. CDR1 is SGHRS, CDR2 YFSETQ, per germline. CDR3 amino acids: CASSFQTSEQFF. Written as DNA, the CDR3 is TGCGCCAGCAGCTTCCAGACATCCGAGCAGTTCTTC.

This clone was observed a single time. The CDR3 coding sequence is TGCGCCAGCAAATTGGGGAATCAGAACACTGAAGCTTTCTTT. Protein: CASKLGNQNTEAFF. V gene TRBV5-1 combines with J gene TRBJ1-1; D is unresolved. The V end lost 6 bases, the J end lost 1 base, and 13 bases lay between the germline ends. This CDR3 is built from 14 residues. Looked up from germline, CDR1 is SGHRS and CDR2 is YFSETQ. The variable domain in full, with the rest retrieved from reference TRBV5-1 and TRBJ1-1, is KAGVTQTPRYLIKTRGQQVTLSCSPISGHRSVSWYQQTPGQGLQFLFEYFSETQRNKGNFPGRFSGRQFSNSRSEMNVSTLELGDSALYLCASKLGNQNTEAFFGQGTRLTVV.

DNA for the CDR3: TGTGCCAGCAGCCGGGACCGATATATCAATGAGCAGTTCTTC. As protein: CASSRDRYINEQFF. The rearrangement links TRBV3-1 (or the pseudogene TRBV3-2) to TRBJ2-1, with D perhaps given as TRBD1 or TRBD2 (5 bases each). V was cut by 4 bases and J by 6 bases, with 13 bases left in between. The CDR3 is 14 amino acids. Germline CDR1 LGHDT, CDR2 YNNKEL (reference sequence).

This clone is a singleton in its sample. V gene TRBV3-1 (or the pseudogene TRBV3-2) combines with J gene TRBJ1-6; D gene uncertain. The CDR3 has 16 residues. CDR1 is LGHDT, CDR2 YNNKEL, per germline (reference sequence). Deletions cut 0 bases from V and 4 bases from J, with 10 bases between. The CDR3 loop is CASSQDLRRYNSPLHF. DNA of the CDR3: TGTGCCAGCAGCCAAGATCTCCGCCGTTATAATTCACCCCTCCACTTT.

This chain links TRBV7-8 with TRBJ2-7, with a possible D match to TRBD2 (5 bases). The CDR3 has 14 amino acids. The germline V gene has CDR1 SGHVS and CDR2 FQNEAQ. Trimming pared 5 bases from V and 4 bases from J, leaving 15 bases between. The CDR3 DNA reads as TGTGCCAGCAGCCCCGGAGGCGTTATGTACGAGCAGTACTTC. Its translation is CASSPGGVMYEQYF.

The V and J genes are TRBV7-2 and TRBJ2-3, with a weak D call TRBD2 (6 bases). The germline V gene encodes CDR1 SGHTA and CDR2 FQGNSA. The CDR3 loop spans 15 amino acids. V was cut by 1 base and J by 3 bases, with 11 bases left in between. The CDR3 region is CASSLVGGFTDTQYF. CDR3 nucleotide sequence: TGTGCCAGCAGCTTAGTGGGGGGATTTACAGATACGCAGTATTTT.

The genes are TRBV5-1 and TRBJ2-3, with 8 positions matching TRBD1. The CDR3 spans 15 residues. V trimming: 2 bases; J trimming: 5 bases; junction bases outside the gene matches: 7. Looked up from germline, CDR1 is SGHRS and CDR2 is YFSETQ. CDR3 sequence: CASSFARGRIDTQYF. The CDR3 DNA reads as TGCGCCAGCAGCTTCGCCAGGGGGCGTATAGATACGCAGTATTTT.

The V call is TRBV28, the J call TRBJ2-2; D possibly uses TRBD1 or TRBD2 (6 bases each). Germline CDR1 and CDR2: MDHEN and SYDVKM. Deletions cut 2 bases from V and 3 bases from J, with 16 bases between. This CDR3 is 17 amino acids long. Written as DNA, the CDR3 is TGTGCCAGCAGTTTAGGGGGGCATCAGAGTGACACCGGGGAGCTGTTTTTT. This sequence encodes CASSLGGHQSDTGELFF.